What follows are 5 T cell receptor beta chains derived from one specimen sequenced in a study of T cells after yellow fever vaccination. TCRdb reanalysed the 5' RACE reads using MiXCR and keeps one entry per CDR3 protein. Of more than 20,000 distinct CDR3 sequences detected, 5.5% appear once; the ten largest clones hold 12%. Sample: PBMCs, either bulk or a sorted T-cell subset (CD4+, CD8+, memory, or dextramer-sorted; not recorded which), taken 15 days after the yellow fever booster vaccination. The receptors stem from a man aged 25 to 45 who received the YFV17D yellow fever vaccine.

There are many counts of this clonotype. The V gene is TRBV25-1, the J gene TRBJ1-5, with no clear D. V was trimmed by 6 bases and J by 6 bases, leaving 12 bases between them. Germline CDR1 is MGHDK and CDR2 is SYGVNS. This CDR3 comprises 13 residues. This chain's CDR3 is CASRGSAVQPQHF. The CDR3 region has the DNA TGTGCCAGCAGAGGATCGGCGGTTCAGCCCCAGCATTTT.

This clonotype has at least ten counts. V and J are TRBV6-5 and TRBJ2-3, with TRBD2 identical over 9 bases. V shed 3 bases and J 2 bases; nucleotides not matched to a gene: 3. The V gene's germline CDR1 is MNHEY and CDR2 SVGAGI. The CDR3 is 15 residues long. This chain's CDR3 is CASSYVAGDTDTQYF. DNA of the CDR3: TGTGCCAGCAGTTATGTAGCGGGAGACACAGATACGCAGTATTTT.

This clonotype has a count of ten or more. The chain uses TRBV28 and TRBJ2-7; no clear D. This CDR3 is built from 18 residues. CDR1 is MDHEN, CDR2 SYDVKM, per germline. Trimming pared 7 bases from V and 1 base from J, leaving 26 bases between. CDR3 loop: CASISNFYSRDASYEQYF. CDR3 in DNA: TGTGCCAGCATCTCCAATTTCTACAGCCGCGACGCTTCCTACGAGCAGTACTTC.

The V call is TRBV27, the J call TRBJ2-7, with 7 positions matching TRBD1. CDR3 length equals 15 residues. V shed 5 bases, J shed 3 bases, and the junction held 10 bases outside the gene matches. In germline, CDR1 is MNHEY, CDR2 SMNVEV (reference sequence). CDR3 amino acids: CASSPTRAGGYEQYF. The CDR3 nucleotides read TGTGCCAGCAGTCCGACCCGGGCAGGGGGCTACGAGCAGTACTTC.

There are many counts of this clonotype. V and J are TRBV5-1 and TRBJ1-2; D perhaps matches TRBD1 (6 bases). CDR1 and CDR2 from the germline V gene are SGHRS and YFSETQ. The CDR3 covers 13 residues. V lost 0 bases and J 8 bases, leaving 11 bases between the germline ends. The CDR3 region has the DNA TGCGCCAGCAGCTTGGCGGGGGCAGGGGGCTACACCTTC. Translating it yields CASSLAGAGGYTF.